This TCR beta chain was sequenced in a study of blood T cell repertoires in COVID-19. The wider study: The study drew acute and convalescent COVID-19 samples from the United States, Italy and Spain. PBMCs, B-cell-depleted T cells, or T cells provided the cDNA or gDNA that made up the material.

Germline-derived CDR1 and CDR2 are SGHTA and FQGNSA. There are 16 residues in the CDR3. V was shortened by 5 bases and J by 3 bases, with 17 bases between the two germline ends. In the original analysis: Estimated nucleated cell counts came from reference gene primer amplification. Method: immunoSEQ multiplex PCR; TCRdb's copy keeps in-frame clones and lacks some. D and trimming were read from the DNA, whereas the V and J calls and clone size are those reported in that table. The sample yields fewer than 140,000 clones, 76% seen once. The chain carries TRBV7-2 and TRBJ1-5; D gene uncertain. The receptor was isolated from an elderly man with COVID-19, enrolled during active disease. Input material: peripheral blood. CDR3 protein: CASSPQLGDHNQPQHF. CDR3 sequence (DNA): TGTGCCAGCAGCCCACAACTCGGAGACCACAATCAGCCCCAGCATTTT.